These 30 T cell receptor beta chains were all obtained from the same sample, sequenced in a study of blood T cell repertoires in COVID-19. Profiled with immunoSEQ multiplex PCR; TCRdb holds only in-frame clones, not every one. The top ten clones hold more than 5.5% of a sample with tens of thousands of clones, 87% of them seen once. The sequenced sample consisted of peripheral blood. These receptors were obtained from a woman between 50 and 59 years old with acute or convalescent COVID-19.

This rearrangement joins TRBV6-5 to TRBJ2-7, with D possibly TRBD2 on 5 matching bases. The CDR3 has 15 residues. Trimming stripped 4 bases from V and 0 bases from J, with 13 bases between. Germline V gene data show CDR1 as MNHEY and CDR2 as SVGAGI. CDR3 DNA: TGTGCCAGCAGTTTTACGAGCGGAAACTCCTACGAGCAGTACTTC. Its translation: CASSFTSGNSYEQYF.

The chain has TRBV11-1 and TRBJ1-4; the D is unclear. CDR3 length: 16 amino acids. CDR1 is SGHAT and CDR2 is FQDESV in the germline V gene (reference sequence). Trimming took 5 bases from V and 6 from J, leaving 19 bases between them. Written as DNA, the CDR3 is TGTGCCAGCAGCCGGAGAGCATTTGAAGGAGATGAAAAACTGTTTTTT. Amino acid sequence: CASSRRAFEGDEKLFF.

The CDR3 region is CATSAHGQGVNYEQFF. The CDR3, as DNA: TGTGCCACCAGTGCCCACGGACAGGGTGTCAACTATGAGCAGTTCTTC. The chain carries TRBV24-1 and TRBJ2-1; 8 nucleotides align to TRBD1. With V trimmed by 5 bases and J by 8 bases, 13 bases remained unmatched. Germline CDR1 and CDR2: KGHDR and SFDVKD. The CDR3 sequence is 16 residues long.

The V call is TRBV9, the J call TRBJ1-2; a possible D gene is TRBD1 (6 bases). The germline V gene has CDR1 SGDLS and CDR2 YYNGEE. The CDR3 runs 13 residues. Trimming pared 4 bases from V and 5 bases from J, leaving 12 bases between. The CDR3 loop reads CASSLTGGYGYTF. CDR3 bases: TGTGCCAGCAGCCTGACAGGCGGATATGGCTACACCTTC.

Note on this clone: Germline and junction disagree at one end, which may indicate a read error. V usage is TRBV7-7 and J usage is TRBJ2-5; a possible D gene is TRBD1 (6 bases). The CDR3 sequence is 13 residues long. Germline V gene sequence: CDR1 SSHAT, CDR2 FNYEAQ (reference sequence). The CDR3 here is CASSLRTEETQYF. The CDR3 nucleotides read TGTGCTAGCAGCTTGCGGACAGAAGAGACCCAGTACTTC. Filled out from reference TRBV7-7 and TRBJ2-5, the complete variable domain reads GAGVSQSPRYKVTKRGQDVTLRCDPISSHATLYWYQQALGQGPEFLTYFNYEAQPDKSGLPSDRFSAERPEGSISTLTIQRTEQRDSAMYRCASSLRTEETQYFGPGTRLLVL.

The chain couples TRBV5-5 to TRBJ1-5; TRBD1 might be the D (5 bases). V lost 4 bases and J 2 bases, leaving 13 bases between the germline ends. The germline CDR1 and CDR2 sequences are SGHKS and YYEKEE (reference sequence). The CDR3 is 15 amino acids. The CDR3 reads CASSLGLQGNQPQHF. CDR3 coding DNA: TGTGCCAGCAGCCTTGGATTACAGGGCAATCAGCCCCAGCATTTT.

The chain combines TRBV6-5 with TRBJ1-1; tentative D call: TRBD1 (6 bases). Germline-derived CDR1 and CDR2 are MNHEY and SVGAGI. Trimming left V 0 bases short and J 3 bases short, with 14 bases between. There are 16 residues in the CDR3. CDR3 sequence: CASSYSTLRGHTEAFF. CDR3 nucleotide sequence: TGTGCCAGCAGTTACTCGACTCTCAGGGGCCACACTGAAGCTTTCTTT.

CDR3 region: CASSVTLGTQGANEQFF. The CDR3 DNA is TGTGCCAGCAGCGTTACGTTGGGGACGCAGGGGGCCAATGAGCAGTTCTTC. This sequence joins TRBV7-2 and TRBJ2-1; 8 nucleotides match TRBD1. The CDR3 has 17 residues. The germline CDR1 and CDR2 sequences are SGHTA and FQGNSA. Trimming removed 5 bases from V and 6 bases from J; junction bases left unmatched: 15.

The chain is built from TRBV7-8 and TRBJ2-1, with 12 bases that match TRBD2. This CDR3 has 17 residues. CDR1 SGHVS and CDR2 FQNEAQ come from the germline V gene. The trim removed 4 bases at V and 7 bases at J, leaving 11 bases unmatched. The CDR3 DNA is TGTGCCAGCAGCTGGGGGTCCGGGACTAGCGGGCCTAATGAGCAGTTCTTC. Translating gives CASSWGSGTSGPNEQFF.

The CDR3 loop reads CATRSGDTPYGYTF. Written as DNA, the CDR3 is TGTGCCACCAGGAGTGGGGACACTCCCTATGGCTACACCTTC. This chain links TRBV15 with TRBJ1-2, with D possibly matching TRBD1 (6 bases). The V end was cut by 6 bases, the J end by 4 bases, with 15 bases between. This CDR3 contains 14 residues. Germline CDR1 LNHNV, CDR2 YYDKDF (reference sequence). Together with reference TRBV15 and TRBJ1-2, the CDR3 gives the full variable domain: DAMVIQNPRYQVTQFGKPVTLSCSQTLNHNVMYWYQQKSSQAPKLLFHYYDKDFNNEADTPDNFQSRRPNTSFCFLDIRSPGLGDTAMYLCATRSGDTPYGYTFGSGTRLTVV.

The rearrangement uses TRBV28 and TRBJ2-2, with 13 bases aligning to TRBD2. V gave up 4 bases and J gave up 8 bases; unmatched junction bases: 7. CDR3 length: 16 residues. From germline, CDR1 is MDHEN and CDR2 SYDVKM. CDR3 in amino acids: CASSSWTSGSGGELFF. The CDR3 bases are TGTGCCAGCAGTTCTTGGACTAGCGGGAGTGGTGGGGAGCTGTTTTTT.

This chain links TRBV2 with TRBJ1-5; 7 nucleotides agree with TRBD1. The CDR3 is 15 amino acids. Unmatched junction bases numbered 8, after V lost 8 bases and J lost 1 base. Germline V gene data show CDR1 as SNHLY and CDR2 as FYNNEI. CDR3 in DNA: TGTGCCAGCGGAGAACAGGGGATGAGCAATCAGCCCCAGCATTTT. Amino acids: CASGEQGMSNQPQHF.

The chain links TRBV6-6 to TRBJ1-2; the D is unclear. Trimming cost V 6 bases and J 4 bases, with 15 bases left between them. Germline CDR1 and CDR2: MNHNY and SVGAGI (reference sequence). The CDR3 has 14 residues. This CDR3 reads CASRDGEKPYGYTF. CDR3 bases: TGTGCCAGCAGGGACGGGGAGAAACCCTATGGCTACACCTTC.

This chain links TRBV6-4 with TRBJ2-2; D possibly corresponds to TRBD1 (5 bases). This CDR3 has 15 amino acids. Trimming removed 0 bases from V and 2 bases from J, with 7 bases in between. CDR1 and CDR2 (germline): MRHNA, SNTAGT. The CDR3: CASSDSTANTGELFF. CDR3 DNA sequence: TGTGCCAGCAGTGACTCGACAGCCAACACCGGGGAGCTGTTTTTT.

This chain uses TRBV19 with TRBJ1-6; D may be TRBD1 (5 bases). In germline, CDR1 is LNHDA, CDR2 SQIVND (reference sequence). The CDR3 covers 15 residues. Trimming removed 5 bases at V and 6 bases at J, with 14 bases between. CDR3 residues: CASSATGGRNSPLHF. The DNA for the CDR3 is TGTGCCAGTAGTGCCACCGGGGGTCGTAATTCACCCCTCCACTTT.

V is TRBV5-4 and J is TRBJ2-2; 15 nucleotides line up with TRBD2. After removal of 5 bases from V and 5 bases from J, the junction contained 4 bases not matched to a gene. Germline CDR1 reads SGHNT; CDR2 reads YYREEE (reference sequence). CDR3 length: 16 residues. CDR3 region: CASRGLAGGSTGELFF. CDR3 sequence (DNA): TGTGCCAGCAGAGGACTAGCGGGAGGGTCGACCGGGGAGCTGTTTTTT.

V usage is TRBV30 and J usage is TRBJ1-5, with 10 nucleotides matching TRBD1. Germline CDR1 GTSNPN, CDR2 SVGIG (reference sequence). Unmatched junction bases numbered 3, after V lost 7 bases and J lost 0 bases. The CDR3 extends over 14 amino acids. In DNA form, the CDR3 reads TGTGCCTCCTGGGACAGGGGTAGCAATCAGCCCCAGCATTTT. As protein: CASWDRGSNQPQHF.

The chain recombines TRBV11-2 with TRBJ2-1, with D perhaps TRBD1 (6 bases). This CDR3 region has 12 residues. Germline loops: CDR1 SGHAT, CDR2 FQNNGV. Trimming removed 6 bases at V and 7 bases at J, with 10 bases between. CDR3 amino acids: CASSRTGNEQFF. The CDR3 DNA sequence: TGTGCCAGCAGTCGTACAGGGAATGAGCAGTTCTTC.

The rearrangement links TRBV3-1 (or the pseudogene TRBV3-2) to TRBJ1-2; no firm D call. The CDR3 loop spans 12 amino acids. V was trimmed by 4 bases and J by 6 bases, leaving 9 bases between them. Germline lookup yields CDR1 LGHDT and CDR2 YNNKEL (reference sequence). CDR3 coding DNA: TGTGCCAGCAGCCCTGAGGGAGATGGCTACACCTTC. Amino acid sequence: CASSPEGDGYTF.

V is TRBV6-2 or TRBV6-3 and J is TRBJ1-1; D is possibly TRBD1 (5 bases). CDR3 length: 17 residues. Trimming shortened V by 2 bases and J by 4 bases, and 20 bases separated the two germline ends. Germline CDR1 MNHEY, CDR2 SVGEGT. The CDR3 spells CASSYIIGFSQGTEAFF. The CDR3 coding sequence is TGTGCCAGCAGTTACATAATCGGATTCTCCCAGGGCACTGAAGCTTTCTTT.

The CDR3 sequence is CASSLGHGYGYTF. The CDR3 DNA reads TGCGCCAGCAGCTTGGGACATGGCTATGGCTACACCTTC. The chain employs TRBV5-1 and TRBJ1-2; no clear D gene. The germline V gene has CDR1 SGHRS and CDR2 YFSETQ. Trimming pared 0 bases from V and 4 bases from J, leaving 7 bases between. CDR3 length: 13 residues.

The chain combines TRBV27 with TRBJ1-2, with TRBD1 as a possible D gene (5 bases). This CDR3 contains 16 residues. The ends were cut back, 5 bases at V and 8 bases at J, with 24 bases in the middle. Germline CDR1 is MNHEY and CDR2 is SMNVEV (reference sequence). The CDR3 DNA follows: TGTGCCAGCAGTCCTAGGGGTTGGGAAGGCACGCGAGGCTACACCTTC. Protein product: CASSPRGWEGTRGYTF.

The rearrangement uses TRBV6-5 and TRBJ1-1, with a tentative D call TRBD1 (6 bases). The CDR3 runs to 16 residues. Germline CDR1 is MNHEY and CDR2 is SVGAGI. V lost 0 bases to trimming and J lost 3 bases, with 14 bases between them. In nucleotides, the CDR3 is TGTGCCAGCAGTTACTCGGGAGGGGGTGCGTACACTGAAGCTTTCTTT. Translating it yields CASSYSGGGAYTEAFF.

The chain couples TRBV7-3 to TRBJ2-3; 8 positions agree with TRBD2. V shed 3 bases and J 6 bases; nucleotides not matched to a gene: 11. This CDR3 has 16 amino acids. Germline V gene sequence: CDR1 SGHTA, CDR2 FQGTGA. The CDR3 region is CASSFGSGGSLDTQYF. CDR3 bases: TGTGCCAGCAGCTTCGGATCGGGAGGGTCCTTGGATACGCAGTATTTT.

V is TRBV5-1 and J is TRBJ1-2, with 9 bases lining up with TRBD1. This CDR3 contains 16 residues. Trimming at V came to 0 bases and at J to 8 bases, leaving 11 bases not matched to a gene. Per germline, CDR1 SGHRS and CDR2 YFSETQ. CDR3 coding DNA: TGCGCCAGCAGCTTGGGCACCCCGGACAGGGGTGGGGGCTACACCTTC. Translation gives CASSLGTPDRGGGYTF.

V usage is TRBV2 and J usage is TRBJ2-1; 11 bases map to TRBD2. The V segment lost 3 bases and the J segment 5 bases; nucleotides outside the gene matches: 6. The CDR3 covers 16 residues. Per the germline V gene, CDR1 is SNHLY and CDR2 is FYNNEI. CDR3 sequence (DNA): TGTGCCAGCAGTGACGGCGGGACTAGCGGTAACAATGAGCAGTTCTTC. Protein sequence: CASSDGGTSGNNEQFF.

The CDR3 loop reads CASSSWTGGYTEAFF. In DNA, the CDR3 is TGTGCCAGCAGTTCCTGGACAGGGGGGTACACTGAAGCTTTCTTT. The chain employs TRBV27 and TRBJ1-1; 10 bases are shared with TRBD1. V was clipped by 4 bases and J by 3 bases; unmatched bases: 5. This CDR3 is 15 amino acids long. Germline-derived CDR1 and CDR2 are MNHEY and SMNVEV (reference sequence).

This chain connects TRBV6-5 to TRBJ1-1; the D is unclear. With 2 bases removed from V and 1 base from J, the gap between germline ends came to 5 bases. The CDR3 extends over 13 amino acids. CDR1 MNHEY and CDR2 SVGAGI come from the germline V gene. The CDR3: CASSYGGNTEAFF. The CDR3 region has the DNA TGTGCCAGCAGTTACGGAGGGAACACTGAAGCTTTCTTT.

This clone appeared a single time. V gene TRBV5-6 combines with J gene TRBJ1-1, with 7 nucleotides matching TRBD1. V lost 3 bases to trimming and J lost 4 bases; unmatched junction nucleotides: 12. Germline CDR1 and CDR2: SGHDT and YYEEEE. The CDR3 runs to 16 residues. CDR3 region: CASSWGLTGKATEAFF. In nucleotides, the CDR3 is TGTGCCAGCAGCTGGGGACTGACAGGGAAGGCCACTGAAGCTTTCTTT.

Regarding this clone: Sequence at one end of the junction differs from germline and may be a read error. In DNA, the CDR3 is TGTGCCAGCAGCTTGGGGATGGAGTTC. It is translated as CASSLGMEF. The chain links TRBV5-8 to TRBJ1-2; D remains unclear. In germline, CDR1 is SGHTS, CDR2 YDEGEE. CDR3 length: 9 amino acids.